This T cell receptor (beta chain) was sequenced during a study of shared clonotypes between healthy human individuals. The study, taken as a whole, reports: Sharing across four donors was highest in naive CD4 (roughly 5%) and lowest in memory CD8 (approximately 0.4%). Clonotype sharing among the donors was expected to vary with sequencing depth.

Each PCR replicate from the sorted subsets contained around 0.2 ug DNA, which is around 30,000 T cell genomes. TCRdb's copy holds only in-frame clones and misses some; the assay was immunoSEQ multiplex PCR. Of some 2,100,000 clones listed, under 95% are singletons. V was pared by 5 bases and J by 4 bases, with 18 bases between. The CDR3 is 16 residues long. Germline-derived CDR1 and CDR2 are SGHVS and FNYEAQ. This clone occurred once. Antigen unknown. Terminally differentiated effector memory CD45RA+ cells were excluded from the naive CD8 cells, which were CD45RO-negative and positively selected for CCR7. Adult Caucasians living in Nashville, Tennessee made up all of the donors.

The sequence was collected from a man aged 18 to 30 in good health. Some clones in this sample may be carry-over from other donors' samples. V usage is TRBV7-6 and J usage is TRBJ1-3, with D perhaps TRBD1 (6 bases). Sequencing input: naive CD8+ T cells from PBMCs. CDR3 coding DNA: TGTGCCAGCAGCCAACTACAACAGGGAGTAGGAAACACCATATATTTT. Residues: CASSQLQQGVGNTIYF. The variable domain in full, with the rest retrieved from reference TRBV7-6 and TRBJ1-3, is GAGVSQSPRYKVTKRGQDVALRCDPISGHVSLYWYRQALGQGPEFLTYFNYEAQQDKSGLPNDRFSAERPEGSISTLTIQRTEQRDSAMYRCASSQLQQGVGNTIYFGEGSWLTVV.